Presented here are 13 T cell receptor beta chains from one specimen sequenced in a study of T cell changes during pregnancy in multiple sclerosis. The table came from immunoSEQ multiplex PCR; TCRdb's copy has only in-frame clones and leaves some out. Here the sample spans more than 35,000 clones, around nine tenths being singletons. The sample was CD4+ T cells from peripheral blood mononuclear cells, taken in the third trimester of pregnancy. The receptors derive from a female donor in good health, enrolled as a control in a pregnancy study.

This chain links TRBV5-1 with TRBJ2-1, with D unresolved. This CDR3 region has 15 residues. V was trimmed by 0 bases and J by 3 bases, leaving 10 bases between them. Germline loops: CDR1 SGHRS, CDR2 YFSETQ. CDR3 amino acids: CASSLAPAFYNEQFF. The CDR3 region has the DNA TGCGCCAGCAGCTTGGCCCCAGCGTTCTACAATGAGCAGTTCTTC.

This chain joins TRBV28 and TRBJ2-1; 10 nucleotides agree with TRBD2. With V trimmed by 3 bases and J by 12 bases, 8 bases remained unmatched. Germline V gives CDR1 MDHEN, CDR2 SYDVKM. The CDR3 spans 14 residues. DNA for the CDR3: TGTGCCAGCAGTTTCCAGCGGGAGGGCCCTGCGCAGTTCTTC. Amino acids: CASSFQREGPAQFF.

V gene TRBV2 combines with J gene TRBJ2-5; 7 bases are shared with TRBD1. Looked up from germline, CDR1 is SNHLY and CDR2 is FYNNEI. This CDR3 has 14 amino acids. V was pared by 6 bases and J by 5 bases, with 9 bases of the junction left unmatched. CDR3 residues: CASSRDTTGETQYF. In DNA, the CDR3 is TGTGCCAGCAGCCGCGACACGACAGGGGAGACCCAGTACTTC.

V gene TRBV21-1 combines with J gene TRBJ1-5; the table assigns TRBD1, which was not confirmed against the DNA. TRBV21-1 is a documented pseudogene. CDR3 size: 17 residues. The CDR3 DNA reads TGTGCCAGCAGCAAATTGTCAGGACAGCCCATTCATCAGCCCCAGCATTTT. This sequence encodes CASSKLSGQPIHQPQHF.

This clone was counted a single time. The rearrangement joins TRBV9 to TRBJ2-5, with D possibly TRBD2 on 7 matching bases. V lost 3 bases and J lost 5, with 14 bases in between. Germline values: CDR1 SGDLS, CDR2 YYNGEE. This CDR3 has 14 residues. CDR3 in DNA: TGTGCCAGCAGCGGATGGGGGGGCGGGGAGACCCAGTACTTC. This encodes CASSGWGGGETQYF.

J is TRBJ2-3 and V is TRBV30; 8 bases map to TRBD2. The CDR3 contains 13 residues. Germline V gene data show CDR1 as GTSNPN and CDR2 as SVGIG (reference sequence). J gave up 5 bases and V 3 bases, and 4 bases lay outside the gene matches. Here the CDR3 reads CAWRSRGEDTQYF. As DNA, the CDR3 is TGTGCCTGGAGATCGCGGGGGGAAGATACGCAGTATTTT.

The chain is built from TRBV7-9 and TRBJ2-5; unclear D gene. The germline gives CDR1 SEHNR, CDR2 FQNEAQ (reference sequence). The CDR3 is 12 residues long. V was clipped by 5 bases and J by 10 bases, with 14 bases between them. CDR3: CASSVGQQDQYF. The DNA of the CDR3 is TGTGCCAGCAGCGTAGGGCAGCAGGACCAGTACTTC.

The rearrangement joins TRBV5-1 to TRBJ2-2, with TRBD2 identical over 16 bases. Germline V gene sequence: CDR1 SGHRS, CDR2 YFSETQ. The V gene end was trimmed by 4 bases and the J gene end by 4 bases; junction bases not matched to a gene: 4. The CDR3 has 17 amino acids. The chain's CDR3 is CASSTGLAGGLTGELFF. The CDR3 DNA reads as TGCGCCAGCAGCACGGGACTAGCGGGGGGGCTCACCGGGGAGCTGTTTTTT.

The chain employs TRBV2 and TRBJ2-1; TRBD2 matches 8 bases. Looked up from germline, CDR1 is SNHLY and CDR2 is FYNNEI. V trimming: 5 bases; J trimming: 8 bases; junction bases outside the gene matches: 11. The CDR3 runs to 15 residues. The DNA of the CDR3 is TGTGCCAGCAGTCCAAGCGGGAGCGGGCACGATGAGCAGTTCTTC. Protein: CASSPSGSGHDEQFF.

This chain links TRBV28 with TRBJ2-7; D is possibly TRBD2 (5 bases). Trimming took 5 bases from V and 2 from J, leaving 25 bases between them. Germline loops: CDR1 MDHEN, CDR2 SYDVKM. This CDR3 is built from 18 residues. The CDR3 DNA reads TGTGCCAGCAGTCTCACGCAAGGGTACAAAGACTATGCCTACGAGCAGTACTTC. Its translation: CASSLTQGYKDYAYEQYF.

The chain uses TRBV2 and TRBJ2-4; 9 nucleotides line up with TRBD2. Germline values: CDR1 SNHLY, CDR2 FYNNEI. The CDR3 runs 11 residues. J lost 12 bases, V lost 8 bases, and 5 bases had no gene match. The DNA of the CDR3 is TGTGCCAGCGGACTAGCGACTAATCAGTACTTC. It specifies CASGLATNQYF.

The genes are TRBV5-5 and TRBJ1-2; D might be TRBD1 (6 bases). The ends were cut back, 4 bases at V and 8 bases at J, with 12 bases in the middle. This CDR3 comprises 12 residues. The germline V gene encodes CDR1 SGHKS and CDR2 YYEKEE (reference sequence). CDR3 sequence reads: CASSGDRYGYTF. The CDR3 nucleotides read TGTGCCAGCAGCGGTGACAGGTACGGCTACACCTTC.

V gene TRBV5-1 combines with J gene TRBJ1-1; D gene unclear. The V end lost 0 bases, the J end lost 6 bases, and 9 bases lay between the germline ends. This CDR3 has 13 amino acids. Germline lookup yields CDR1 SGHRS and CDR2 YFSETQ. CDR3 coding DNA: TGCGCCAGCAGCTTGGACAGCTCGGCTGAAGCTTTCTTT. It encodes CASSLDSSAEAFF.